This TCR beta chain was sequenced during a study of OX40 agonist ivuxolimab in advanced cancers. Background on the whole study: Ivuxolimab, which targeted the costimulatory receptor OX40 (CD134), was an agonistic, fully human IgG2 monoclonal antibody. Partial responses were achieved by three dose-escalation patients, of whom one had hepatocellular carcinoma and two had cutaneous melanoma. Prior anti-PD-1, anti-PD-L1 or anti-CTLA-4 therapy was permitted, and checkpoint inhibitors had been received by around 40% of dose-escalation patients. Intravenous ivuxolimab was administered to patients every 2 weeks at six dose levels: 0.01, 0.1, 0.3, 1.5, 3 and 10 mg/kg. Of the roughly 54 patients in dose escalation, about 20 had hepatocellular carcinoma, roughly 15 had melanoma, 9 had renal cell carcinoma and 9 had head and neck cancer. The paper reports the monotherapy dose-escalation portion (N of about 50 patients) of the phase I ivuxolimab trial. The purpose of peripheral TCRbeta sequencing was to test whether ivuxolimab changed TCR sequence diversity and led to clonal T-cell expansion. A male proportion of nearly 85% and a mean age of 60 years, ranging from about 20 to 80, were recorded for the dose-escalation cohort.

Results and caveats for the whole study, not just this receptor: Low levels of normalized T-cell clonal expansion were also seen in some patients who did not respond. At doses from 0.1 to 3.0 mg/kg, clonal expansion was seen in both CD4+ and CD8+ blood T cells between baseline and week 6. In the 0.1-3.0 mg/kg groups, partial responders were among the patients with the lowest normalized peripheral clonal expansion, particularly in CD8+ T cells. After ivuxolimab, more expanded clones were found on average in CD8+ T cells than in CD4+ T cells. The antigen specificity of the clonally expanded peripheral T cells was not determined.

The CDR3 contains 16 residues, cysteine and phenylalanine counted. Just the 48-base CDR3 DNA is kept, in frame starting at base 1. V trim: 4 bases; J trim: 3 bases; unmatched bases: 9. The count of this clone is one. The antigen it recognizes is unknown. It has no much larger one-base neighbor in the sample; base qualities were not kept. For sequencing of the TCRbeta CDR3 region, genomic DNA was extracted from the sorted cells. The immunoSEQ Assay was used for sequencing of TCRbeta CDR3 regions. Held by TCRdb, this immuneACCESS table contains in-frame sequences only and omits some clones. Under half of the omission traces to an unresolved V gene where checked; the cause of the rest is unknown. This sample has 37,000 or so clones in its table, and more than 75% of those were observed once. About 20% of the sample is in the top ten clones. Patients with autoimmune disease history or receiving systemic immunosuppression were excluded from the trial. Peripheral blood for TCR sequencing was collected from all dose cohorts at baseline, on cycle 4 day 1, and on cycle 7 day 1. Samples came from an open-label, multicenter, first-in-human phase I dose-escalation trial of ivuxolimab. The trial enrolled adults with locally advanced or metastatic head and neck squamous cell, hepatocellular, melanoma or renal cell carcinoma. Before TCR sequencing, CD4+ and CD8+ T cells were separately sorted from peripheral blood.

Sequenced here: CD4+ or CD8+ T cells sorted from blood, sampled in a trial of the OX40 agonist ivuxolimab. The chain is encoded by TRBV23-1 joined to TRBJ2-7; TRBD1 aligns with 10 central bases. TRBV23-1 is labeled an ORF, and its function is uncertain. This receptor was taken from an adult with an advanced solid tumor such as melanoma, head and neck, liver or kidney cancer. The CDR3 protein is CASSPKPRDRGYEQYF. The nucleotides are TGCGCCAGCAGTCCAAAACCCCGGGACAGGGGCTACGAGCAGTACTTC.